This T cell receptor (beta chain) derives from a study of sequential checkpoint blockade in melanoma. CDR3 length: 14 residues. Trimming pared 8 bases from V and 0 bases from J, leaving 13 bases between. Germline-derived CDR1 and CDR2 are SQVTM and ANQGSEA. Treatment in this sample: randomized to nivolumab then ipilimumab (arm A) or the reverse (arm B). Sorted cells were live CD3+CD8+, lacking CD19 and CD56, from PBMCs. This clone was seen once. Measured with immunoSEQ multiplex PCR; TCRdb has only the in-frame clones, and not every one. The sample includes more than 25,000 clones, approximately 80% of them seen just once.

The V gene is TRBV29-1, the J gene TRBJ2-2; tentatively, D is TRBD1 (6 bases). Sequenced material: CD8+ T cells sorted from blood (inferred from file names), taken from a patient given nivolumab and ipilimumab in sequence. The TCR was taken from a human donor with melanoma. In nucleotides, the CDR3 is TGCAGCCCCAGAAGACAGGCGAACACCGGGGAGCTGTTTTTT. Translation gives CSPRRQANTGELFF.